One TCR beta chain is described in this entry. Assay: immunoSEQ multiplex PCR; the TCRdb copy retains only in-frame clones and omits some. The table lists roughly 150,000 clones, about 86% of them singletons. This specimen belongs to a study of blood T cell repertoires in COVID-19. For the study at large: Samples representing acute and convalescent COVID-19 were sourced from the United States, Italy and Spain.

The CDR3 extends over 15 amino acids. V lost 5 bases to trimming and J lost 3 bases, with 11 bases between them. Per the germline V gene, CDR1 is LNHDA and CDR2 is SQIVND (reference sequence). In Cohort 3, a recovered donor had either two negative PCRs, clearance, or symptom resolution. The sample taken for sequencing was PBMCs or T cells enriched from blood (not recorded which). This receptor was identified in a man aged 45-60 years who had recovered from COVID-19. The rearrangement joins TRBV19 to TRBJ1-6, with a tentative D call TRBD1 (5 bases). CDR3 sequence reads: CASSLGHLYNSPLHF. The CDR3 DNA sequence: TGTGCCAGTAGTTTAGGACATCTCTATAATTCACCCCTCCACTTT.